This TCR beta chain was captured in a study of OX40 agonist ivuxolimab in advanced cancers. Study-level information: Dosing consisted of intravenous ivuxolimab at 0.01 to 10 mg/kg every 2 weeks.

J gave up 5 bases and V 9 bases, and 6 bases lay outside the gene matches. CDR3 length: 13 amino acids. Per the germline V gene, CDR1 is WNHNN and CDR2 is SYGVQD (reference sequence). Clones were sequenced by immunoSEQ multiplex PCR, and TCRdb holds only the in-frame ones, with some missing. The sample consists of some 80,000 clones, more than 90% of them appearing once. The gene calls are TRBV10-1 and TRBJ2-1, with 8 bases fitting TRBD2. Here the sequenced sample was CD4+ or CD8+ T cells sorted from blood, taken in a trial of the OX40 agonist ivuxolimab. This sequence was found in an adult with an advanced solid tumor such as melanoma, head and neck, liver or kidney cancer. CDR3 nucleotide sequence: TGCGCCAGTGGTCAAGCGGGGGACAATGAGCAGTTCTTC. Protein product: CASGQAGDNEQFF.